The present T cell receptor (beta chain) was sequenced within a study of PD-1 blockade in classical Hodgkin lymphoma (dated by TCRdb to the early 2020s). Context from the whole study: Nivolumab dosing was 3 mg/kg intravenously every 2 weeks, continuing until either disease progression or unacceptable toxicity. The study used CyTOF and TCR beta sequencing to define a peripheral blood immune signature of response to PD-1 blockade in classical Hodgkin lymphoma. What the authors observed across the whole study: Newly diagnosed patients were reported to have lower baseline TCR diversity than healthy donors, and relapsed/refractory patients were reported to have lower baseline TCR diversity still. Among trial patients, those achieving complete response had baseline diversity similar to that of newly diagnosed patients, while diversity was significantly lower in partial responders and progressors. Lower diversity was seen in patients whose nivolumab began less than 1 year after ASCT, and these patients were left out of later analyses so that immune reconstitution would not confound the results. CD4+ but not CD8+ TCR diversity rose significantly by C4D1 (p=0.0027 vs p=0.16), most apparent in complete responders (p=0.02). The study was limited to a single clinical trial cohort, and causes of repertoire differences, possibly disease activity or prior therapy, remained undefined.

Counted from cysteine to phenylalanine, this CDR3 has 12 amino acids. The CDR3 DNA has 36 bases and is translated from base 1. According to the germline V gene (reference sequence), CDR1 reads SEHNR and CDR2 reads FQNEAQ. A distance of 10 bases separates the germline ends of V and J, which lose 3 bases and 7 bases respectively. To note about this clone: Its cognate antigen has yet to be identified. No base-level quality is on record; no much larger clone is a single base apart.

Genomic DNA was isolated using the Qiagen DNeasy kit from unsorted PBMCs as well as from negatively selected CD4+ and CD8+ fractions. Using primers that anneal to V and J segments, immunoSEQ multiplex PCR amplified the TCR beta CDR3 regions. A synthetic immune receptor repertoire was used to minimize amplification bias, and any remaining bias was removed computationally after sequencing. In the source study's methods: Repertoire diversity was quantified as the Shannon entropy index using custom Python scripts. Unsorted, CD4+ and CD8+ repertoires were examined separately, except in combined analyses, for which CD4+ and CD8+ sequences were merged in silico. Clonal expansion was defined as at least a 2-fold frequency increase after treatment relative to C1D1, with a pseudocount of 0.5 for undetected baseline clones. Clones with 0 or 1 copy at C1D1 were defined as singleton clones, while clones with 2 or more copies were defined as non-singleton clones. By matching protein sequences in sorted samples from the same patient, clones expanded in unsorted samples were annotated as CD4+, CD8+ or unknown. Wilcoxon tests on paired samples were used to test diversity changes from C1D1 to C4D1. TCRdb mirrors the immuneACCESS table, restricted to in-frame sequences. Some clones are absent from its copies; in checked studies, under half trace to an unresolved V gene, and the reason for the others is unknown. V and J calls and clone size are given by that table; D and trimming were obtained from the DNA. This sample comprises about 84,000 clones, roughly 90% of them detected only once. The ten largest account for roughly 21% of the sample.

The time point label, read with the paper, signifies: cycle 1 day 1 (C1D1), immediately before nivolumab initiation. All trial patients had relapsed after autologous stem cell transplantation, with cohorts A, B and C differing in prior brentuximab vedotin exposure. The trial cohort included roughly 60 patients with relapsed/refractory classical Hodgkin lymphoma, and each patient had a best overall response of complete response, partial response or progressive disease. In the multi-cohort phase II CheckMate 205 trial, trial patients received single-agent nivolumab. An independent review committee assessed best overall response using the 2007 International Working Group response criteria. PBMCs from the trial were collected at three points: immediately before nivolumab initiation (C1D1), and during therapy at cycle 2 day 1 and cycle 4 day 1. After peripheral blood was drawn into 8 mL Vacutainer Cell Preparation Tubes, PBMCs were isolated by centrifugation and then cryopreserved.

The chain joins TRBV7-9 to TRBJ2-7; the D gene lacks a confident call. The sample here was peripheral blood mononuclear cells (PBMCs), taken at baseline. The clonotype originates from a human donor with classical Hodgkin lymphoma. The nucleotides read TGTGCCAGCAGCTTGGATTCTGCAGAGCAGTACTTC. Translated, this gives CASSLDSAEQYF.